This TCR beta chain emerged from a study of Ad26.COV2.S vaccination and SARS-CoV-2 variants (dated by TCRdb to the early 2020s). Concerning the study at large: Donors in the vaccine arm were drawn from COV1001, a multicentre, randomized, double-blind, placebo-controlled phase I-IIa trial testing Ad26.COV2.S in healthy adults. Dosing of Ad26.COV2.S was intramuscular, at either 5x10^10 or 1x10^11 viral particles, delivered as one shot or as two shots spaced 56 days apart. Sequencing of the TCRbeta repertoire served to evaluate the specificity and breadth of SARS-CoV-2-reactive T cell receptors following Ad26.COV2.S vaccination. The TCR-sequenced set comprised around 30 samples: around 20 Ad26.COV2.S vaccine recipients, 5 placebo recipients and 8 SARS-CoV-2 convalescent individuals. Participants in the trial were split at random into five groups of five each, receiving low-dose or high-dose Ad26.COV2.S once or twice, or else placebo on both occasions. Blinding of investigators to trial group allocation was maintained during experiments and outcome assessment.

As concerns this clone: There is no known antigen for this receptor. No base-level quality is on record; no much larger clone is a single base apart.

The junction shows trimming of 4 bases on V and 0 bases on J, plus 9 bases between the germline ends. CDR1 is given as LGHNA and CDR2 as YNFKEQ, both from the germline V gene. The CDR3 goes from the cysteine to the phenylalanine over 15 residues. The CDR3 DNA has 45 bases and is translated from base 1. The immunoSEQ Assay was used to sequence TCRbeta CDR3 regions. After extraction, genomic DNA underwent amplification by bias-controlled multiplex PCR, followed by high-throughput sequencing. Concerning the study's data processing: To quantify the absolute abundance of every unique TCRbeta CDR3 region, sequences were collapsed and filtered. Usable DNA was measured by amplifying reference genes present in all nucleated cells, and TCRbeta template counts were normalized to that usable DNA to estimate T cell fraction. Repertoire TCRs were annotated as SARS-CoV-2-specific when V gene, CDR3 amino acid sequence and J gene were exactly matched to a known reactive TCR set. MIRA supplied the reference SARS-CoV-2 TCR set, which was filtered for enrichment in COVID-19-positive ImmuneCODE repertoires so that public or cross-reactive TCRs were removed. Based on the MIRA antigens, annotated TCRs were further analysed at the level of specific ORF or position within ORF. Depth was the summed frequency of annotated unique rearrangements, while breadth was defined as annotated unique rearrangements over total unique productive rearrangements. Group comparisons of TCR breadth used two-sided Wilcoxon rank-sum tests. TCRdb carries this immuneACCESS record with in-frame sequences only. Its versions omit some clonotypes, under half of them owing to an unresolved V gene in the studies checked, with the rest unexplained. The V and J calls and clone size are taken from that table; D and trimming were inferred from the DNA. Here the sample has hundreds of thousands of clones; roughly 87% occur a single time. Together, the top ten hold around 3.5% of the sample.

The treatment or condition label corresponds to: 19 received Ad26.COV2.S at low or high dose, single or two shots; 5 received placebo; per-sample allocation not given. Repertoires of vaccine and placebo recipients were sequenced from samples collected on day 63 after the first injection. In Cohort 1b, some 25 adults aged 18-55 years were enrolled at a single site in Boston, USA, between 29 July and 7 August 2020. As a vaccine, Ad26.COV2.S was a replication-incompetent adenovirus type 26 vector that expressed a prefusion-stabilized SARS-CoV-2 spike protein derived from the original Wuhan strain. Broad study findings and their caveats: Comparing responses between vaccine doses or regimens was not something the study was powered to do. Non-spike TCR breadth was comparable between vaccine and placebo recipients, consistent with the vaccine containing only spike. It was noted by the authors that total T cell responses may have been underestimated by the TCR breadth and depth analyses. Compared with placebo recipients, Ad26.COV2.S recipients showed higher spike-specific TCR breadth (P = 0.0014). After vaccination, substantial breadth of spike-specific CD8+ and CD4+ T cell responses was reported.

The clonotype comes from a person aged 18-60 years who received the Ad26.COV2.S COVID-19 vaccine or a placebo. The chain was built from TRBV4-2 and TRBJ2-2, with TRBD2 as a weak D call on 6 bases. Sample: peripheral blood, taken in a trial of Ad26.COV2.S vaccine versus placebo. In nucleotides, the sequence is TGTGCCAGCAGCCGGGACTGGGCGAACACCGGGGAGCTGTTTTTT. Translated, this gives CASSRDWANTGELFF.